This T cell receptor beta chain was identified during a study of cytomegalovirus exposure and HLA in healthy donors (TCRdb year 2017). A note on the overall study: According to a later analysis, the 120 or so validation repertoires were produced on the same platform as the approximately 620 repertoires of the first cohort. The aim of the study was to test whether cataloging public T cell receptors could identify signatures of past pathogen exposure. A separate validation cohort of some 130 different subjects was used in addition to the approximately 640-subject first cohort. To predict cytomegalovirus infection status, the study combined high-throughput TCR immunosequencing, statistical association of individual TCRs with disease status, and machine learning. Summary of the overall study and its limitations: Of the cluster scores, roughly 95% were above 0 in a later analysis, which found that TCRs clustered in the first cohort also tended to co-occur in the 120 or so validation repertoires. Across donors, most TCR sequences were observed very rarely, whereas some public TCRs were present in many individuals. In the study, approximately 160 TCR beta chains were listed as associated with cytomegalovirus. The authors suggested that the approach could potentially be generalized to other disease states and immunological phenotypes. A few of the identified cytomegalovirus-associated TCR beta chains were confirmed in vitro to be specific for cytomegalovirus antigens. A later analysis had no HLA typing for the validation cohort, so co-occurrence there was scored across all 130 or so repertoires. Cytomegalovirus status was reported to be diagnosed by the classifier with high specificity and sensitivity in both the original and validation cohorts.

The library was prepared using the immunoSEQ multiplex PCR assay. Concerning the study's data processing: A statistical classification framework was developed to diagnose cytomegalovirus status using the catalog of TCR beta chain sequences. TCRdb's version of the immuneACCESS table is confined to in-frame rearrangements and falls short of the full clone set. An unresolved V gene accounts for under half of the shortfall where checked; the remainder is of unknown origin. From that table come the V and J calls and clone size; the DNA was used to work out D and trimming. The sample table contains 90,000 to 110,000 clones; only one count was recorded for around nine tenths of them. Of the sample, roughly 2.1% is held by the ten largest clones. For CDR1 and CDR2, the germline V gene lists SGDLS and YYNGEE. The trim is 0 bases for V and 1 base for J, with a gap of 9 bases between the germline ends. Counted from cysteine to phenylalanine, this CDR3 has 15 amino acids. The entry retains the CDR3 DNA only, 45 bases that are in frame from base 1.

Donors formed part of the validation cohort, which comprised about 130 subjects and was distinct from the first cohort of 550 to 850 subjects. With respect to this clone: The clone's antigen remains unknown. The input lacks base qualities; no much larger clone sits a single base away.

The sequence links TRBV9 to TRBJ2-3; a confident D gene designation cannot be given. This clonotype was obtained from a woman between 18 and 29 years old in good health and CMV-seronegative. The sequenced sample consisted of PBMCs. The DNA sequence is as follows: TGTGCCAGCAGCGTAGCTACGTACCGCACAGATACGCAGTATTTT. Protein translation: CASSVATYRTDTQYF. Extended through the reference TRBV9 and TRBJ2-3 proteins, this CDR3 yields the full variable domain: DSGVTQTPKHLITATGQRVTLRCSPRSGDLSVYWYQQSLDQGLQFLIQYYNGEERAKGNILERFSAQQFPDLHSELNLSSLELGDSALYFCASSVATYRTDTQYFGPGTRLTVL.